Shown below are 27 T cell receptor beta chains from a single sample sequenced in a study of prognosis after radiotherapy for stage I lung cancer. Genomic DNA was the source, and TCR beta CDR3 was amplified from it by two-round multiplex PCR. Each TRBV and TRBJ gene had its own primer in the first PCR round. A single record per CDR3 protein comes from TCRdb applying MiXCR to the multiplex PCR reads. The sample lists under 35,000 distinct CDR3 sequences; approximately 46% were seen once. Sequencing was performed on PBMCs, taken before or after stereotactic body radiation therapy (not recorded which). These receptors originate from a donor over 45 with non-small cell lung cancer.

A note on this clonotype: A far larger clone is a single base away, which makes a read error likely. The rearrangement uses TRBV7-9 and TRBJ2-7, with unresolved D. Germline CDR1 and CDR2: SEHNR and FQNEAQ (reference sequence). Trimming stripped 5 bases from V and 0 bases from J, with 11 bases between. This CDR3 is 14 amino acids long. This CDR3 reads CASSPQTSSYEQYF. The CDR3 region has the DNA TGTGCCAGCAGCCCGCAGACAAGCTCCTACGAGCAGTACTTC.

This clonotype was seen repeatedly, ten times or more. The rearrangement uses TRBV6-4 and TRBJ1-2, with unresolved D. CDR1 and CDR2 from the germline V gene are MRHNA and SNTAGT. V was cut by 0 bases and J by 2 bases, with 13 bases left in between. This CDR3 is 16 amino acids long. CDR3 loop: CASSDSRTTENYGYTF. CDR3 DNA: TGTGCCAGCAGTGACTCTAGGACTACGGAAAACTATGGCTACACCTTC.

The V gene is TRBV24-1, the J gene TRBJ1-2; tentative D call: TRBD1 (5 bases). V lost 6 bases and J 10 bases, leaving 14 bases between the germline ends. CDR1 and CDR2 from the germline V gene are KGHDR and SFDVKD. The CDR3 runs to 12 residues. This CDR3 is CATSYGGLVYTF. The CDR3 DNA is TGTGCCACCAGTTACGGGGGTTTAGTCTACACCTTC.

About this clonotype itself: A much larger clone is a single base away; this may be a read error. The genes are TRBV6-1 and TRBJ2-5; D is perhaps TRBD1 (5 bases). This CDR3 contains 13 residues. Germline CDR1 reads MNHNS; CDR2 reads SASEGT. As DNA, the CDR3 is TGTGCCTGCAGCAGGGTCCCGACGGAGACCCAGTACTTC. It is translated as CACSRVPTETQYF.

A word on this clonotype: Relative to the germline gene, one junction end is altered; a read error may explain this. This chain links TRBV30 with TRBJ1-2, with 7 bases that match TRBD1. Germline assignment: CDR1 GTSNPN and CDR2 SVGIG (reference sequence). The length of the CDR3 is 11 residues. CDR3 residues: CAWSQGQGYTF. DNA of the CDR3: TGTGCTTGGAGCCAGGGACAGGGCTACACCTTC.

The chain uses TRBV6-1 and TRBJ2-2; TRBD2 matches at 10 bases. This CDR3 is 16 amino acids long. V lost 8 bases and J lost 6; bases outside the gene matches: 12. Germline V CDR1 and CDR2: MNHNS, SASEGT. The CDR3 coding sequence is TGTGCCAGCTGGATGGCTAGCGGGAGTTTGCCCGGGGAGCTGTTTTTT. Encoded protein: CASWMASGSLPGELFF.

About this clonotype itself: This likely came from a read error, as a far larger clone is one base away. The chain combines TRBV6-1 with TRBJ2-7, with D maybe TRBD1 (5 bases). The length of the CDR3 is 14 residues. The V end lost 8 bases, the J end lost 2 bases, and 16 bases lay between the germline ends. Germline V gene lookup returns CDR1 MNHNS and CDR2 SASEGT. The CDR3 region has the DNA TGTGCCAGCCGCCCCCCCGCAGGGCCCTACGAGCAGTACTTC. It codes for CASRPPAGPYEQYF.

This chain uses TRBV7-3 with TRBJ2-2; unclear D gene. Germline V gene data show CDR1 as SGHTA and CDR2 as FQGTGA. The CDR3 is 14 residues long. The V gene lost 5 bases and the J gene lost 2 bases, with 9 bases spanning the gap. DNA for the CDR3: TGTGCCAGCAGCCTGGGAACAAACACCGGGGAGCTGTTTTTT. The encoded protein is CASSLGTNTGELFF.

This clonotype was counted once. The chain combines TRBV6-5 with TRBJ2-7; no clear D gene. This CDR3 region has 15 residues. V lost 0 bases and J 2 bases, leaving 11 bases between the germline ends. CDR1 is MNHEY, CDR2 SVGAGI, per germline. CDR3: CASSYSVGQTYEQYF. DNA of the CDR3: TGTGCCAGCAGTTACTCCGTAGGGCAAACCTACGAGCAGTACTTC.

The table lists this clonotype with many counts. The V call is TRBV12-3 or TRBV12-4, the J call TRBJ1-2; D not certain. Trimming shortened V by 2 bases and J by 2 bases, and 9 bases separated the two germline ends. This CDR3 region has 14 residues. In nucleotides, the CDR3 is TGTGCCAGCAGTTTATCCCCGGGGAACTATGGCTACACCTTC. Translation: CASSLSPGNYGYTF.

This clonotype came up a few times. The junction differs from germline at one of its ends, possibly a read error. This sequence joins TRBV7-9 and TRBJ2-2; D may correspond to TRBD1 or TRBD2 (5 bases each). The CDR3 has 13 residues. Germline assignment: CDR1 SEHNR and CDR2 FQNEAQ (reference sequence). CDR3 loop: CASSFFGTGEPFF. CDR3 DNA sequence: TGCGCCAGCAGCTTTTTCGGGACCGGGGAGCCGTTTTTT.

This clonotype appeared a few times. A read error may be the cause here, since a much bigger clone is one base away. The CDR3 protein is CASSNYGQGANGQYF. The CDR3 bases are TGTGCCAGCAGTAACTACGGACAGGGGGCGAACGGGCAGTACTTC. This rearrangement joins TRBV3-1 to TRBJ2-7; TRBD1 matches at 11 bases. Losses at the gene ends were 6 bases for V and 9 bases for J; bases not matched to a gene: 13. The CDR3 consists of 15 residues. Germline values: CDR1 LGHDT, CDR2 YNNKEL (reference sequence).

Concerning this clonotype itself: In this CDR3 the conserved last residue, phenylalanine or tryptophan, is missing, so a read error is likely. This chain joins TRBV11-2 and TRBJ1-6, with D tentatively TRBD1 (5 bases). This CDR3 is 15 amino acids long. Germline lookup yields CDR1 SGHAT and CDR2 FQNNGV. As DNA, the CDR3 is TGTGCCAGCGGCTTAGAAGGGCAGGGTAGTTCACCCCTCCACCTT. Its translation: CASGLEGQGSSPLHL.

By share of the sample, this clonotype is medium-sized (0.01 to 0.1%). CDR3 region: CSAYGQGDYGYTF. CDR3 nucleotide sequence: TGCAGTGCGTACGGACAGGGGGACTATGGCTACACCTTC. V is TRBV20-1 and J is TRBJ1-2; the match to TRBD1 covers 10 bases. The CDR3 runs to 13 residues. The germline V gene has CDR1 DFQATT and CDR2 SNEGSKA (reference sequence). The V segment lost 6 bases and the J segment 3 bases; nucleotides outside the gene matches: 4.

This clonotype was counted many times. V and J are TRBV12-3 or TRBV12-4 and TRBJ1-3; D uncertain. The CDR3 length is 13 residues. V gave up 6 bases and J gave up 0 bases, with 6 bases separating them. The CDR3 DNA reads as TGTGCCAGCAGCGACACCTCTGGAAACACCATATATTTT. Translating it yields CASSDTSGNTIYF.

The J gene is TRBJ1-2, the V gene TRBV7-2; D is ambiguous. The CDR3 extends over 13 amino acids. Germline V CDR1 and CDR2: SGHTA, FQGNSA. V lost 4 bases to trimming and J lost 4 bases, with 10 bases between them. The CDR3 sequence: CASSSDTSYGYTF. CDR3 bases: TGTGCCAGCAGCTCCGACACTTCCTATGGCTACACCTTC.

V usage is TRBV5-1 and J usage is TRBJ2-5; possibly TRBD1 for D (6 bases). Trimming took 4 bases from V and 0 from J, leaving 7 bases between them. The CDR3 contains 13 residues. Germline V gives CDR1 SGHRS, CDR2 YFSETQ. CDR3 sequence: CASSRDNQETQYF. The CDR3 DNA reads as TGCGCCAGCAGCCGGGACAACCAAGAGACCCAGTACTTC.

Comments on this clonotype: The junction departs from germline at one end; a sequencing error may be responsible. This chain connects TRBV12-3 or TRBV12-4 to TRBJ2-6, with D possibly matching TRBD1 (6 bases). The CDR3 is made up of 18 amino acids. CDR3 in amino acids: CASILGRYRALGANVLTF. The CDR3 coding sequence is TGTGCCAGCATTTTAGGCCGATACAGGGCGCTCGGGGCCAACGTCCTGACTTTC.

This clonotype appeared many times. The rearrangement uses TRBV5-1 and TRBJ1-4; D unresolved. This CDR3 region has 16 residues. Germline V gives CDR1 SGHRS, CDR2 YFSETQ. The V and J ends lost 0 bases and 7 bases respectively, with 16 bases between them. CDR3 amino acids: CASSLGSGVLSEKLFF. The CDR3, as DNA: TGCGCCAGCAGCTTGGGCAGCGGGGTCTTAAGTGAAAAACTGTTTTTT.

This chain joins TRBV7-2 and TRBJ2-7, with 11 bases lining up with TRBD1. V shed 5 bases and J 7 bases; nucleotides not matched to a gene: 13. This CDR3 has 16 residues. Germline CDR1 and CDR2: SGHTA and FQGNSA. In DNA, the CDR3 is TGTGCCAGCAGCCGGGACAGGGGGGCCACCGATCAAGAGCAGTACTTC. Protein product: CASSRDRGATDQEQYF. The full variable domain, with the rest looked up from reference TRBV7-2 and TRBJ2-7, is GAGVSQSPSNKVTEKGKDVELRCDPISGHTALYWYRQSLGQGLEFLIYFQGNSAPDKSGLPSDRFSAERTGGSVSTLTIQRTQQEDSAVYLCASSRDRGATDQEQYFGPGTRLTVT.

This clonotype came up many times. The chain couples TRBV6-2 or TRBV6-3 to TRBJ1-1; D gene unclear. The ends were cut back, 6 bases at V and 1 base at J, with 9 bases in the middle. The length of the CDR3 is 13 residues. From germline, CDR1 is MNHEY and CDR2 SVGEGT. CDR3 in amino acids: CASSLLKNTEAFF. CDR3 DNA: TGTGCCAGCAGCCTCCTGAAGAACACTGAAGCTTTCTTT.

This clonotype appeared many times. The V gene is TRBV7-6, the J gene TRBJ2-2, with 8 bases that match TRBD1. The V and J ends lost 5 bases and 1 base, in that order; junction bases with no gene match: 6. This CDR3 contains 16 residues. Germline CDR1 and CDR2: SGHVS and FNYEAQ. This CDR3 is CASSLAGTGNTGELFF. The CDR3 nucleotides are TGTGCCAGCAGCCTCGCCGGGACAGGGAACACCGGGGAGCTGTTTTTT. The whole variable domain, filled in from reference TRBV7-6 and TRBJ2-2, reads GAGVSQSPRYKVTKRGQDVALRCDPISGHVSLYWYRQALGQGPEFLTYFNYEAQQDKSGLPNDRFSAERPEGSISTLTIQRTEQRDSAMYRCASSLAGTGNTGELFFGEGSRLTVL.

This clonotype was counted many times. This chain joins TRBV29-1 and TRBJ1-5; TRBD1 aligns across 7 bases. J was trimmed by 7 bases and V by 4 bases; bases with no gene match: 7. Germline CDR1 SQVTM, CDR2 ANQGSEA. This CDR3 spans 13 amino acids. CDR3: CSVGQGLGQPQHF. Here the CDR3 DNA reads TGCAGCGTTGGACAGGGCTTAGGACAGCCCCAGCATTTT.

This clonotype was seen repeatedly, ten times or more. The J gene is TRBJ2-1, the V gene TRBV12-3 or TRBV12-4, with TRBD2 as a possible D gene (5 bases). This CDR3 spans 11 amino acids. Trimming removed 6 bases at V and 12 bases at J, with 12 bases between. CDR3 nucleotides: TGTGCCAGCAGCCCGGACTTGAGGCAGTTCTTC. Translated: CASSPDLRQFF.

This clonotype was picked up many times. The chain carries TRBV28 and TRBJ2-1; TRBD2 matches 11 bases. The CDR3 covers 16 residues. V lost 4 bases and J lost 5; bases outside the gene matches: 7. The germline V gene has CDR1 MDHEN and CDR2 SYDVKM. CDR3 coding DNA: TGTGCCAGCAGTTCCTCCGGGACTAGCGGAAACAATGAGCAGTTCTTC. It is translated as CASSSSGTSGNNEQFF.

This clonotype was found many times. The rearrangement uses TRBV7-2 and TRBJ2-3; TRBD2 matches 8 bases. In germline, CDR1 is SGHTA, CDR2 FQGNSA. This CDR3 comprises 17 residues. Trimming at V came to 4 bases and at J to 2 bases, leaving 11 bases not matched to a gene. CDR3 region: CASSSNSGGGLTDTQYF. The CDR3 nucleotides are TGTGCCAGCAGCTCTAATTCTGGCGGGGGGCTCACAGATACGCAGTATTTT.

This clonotype was recorded at least ten times. This chain uses TRBV3-1 with TRBJ1-1; D not certain. Trimming took off 4 bases at V and 2 bases at J, with 14 bases between the two ends. The V gene's germline CDR1 is LGHDT and CDR2 YNNKEL (reference sequence). The length of the CDR3 is 15 residues. DNA of the CDR3: TGTGCCAGCAGCCGAGGAGAACACTCCAACACTGAAGCTTTCTTT. It translates to CASSRGEHSNTEAFF.